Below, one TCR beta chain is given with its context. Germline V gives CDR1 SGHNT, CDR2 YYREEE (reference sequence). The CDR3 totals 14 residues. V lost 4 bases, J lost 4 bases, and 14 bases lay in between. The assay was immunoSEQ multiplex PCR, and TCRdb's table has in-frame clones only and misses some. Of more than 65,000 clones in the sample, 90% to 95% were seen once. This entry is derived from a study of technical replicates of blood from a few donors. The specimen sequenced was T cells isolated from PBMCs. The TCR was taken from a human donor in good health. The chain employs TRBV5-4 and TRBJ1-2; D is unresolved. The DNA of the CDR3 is TGTGCCAGCAGCGCCGACTTAGAGAGCTATGGCTACACCTTC. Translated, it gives CASSADLESYGYTF.